This T cell receptor beta chain was sequenced for a study of cytomegalovirus exposure and HLA in healthy donors. The PCR used 60 Vbeta and 13 Jbeta primers. Sequenced by immunoSEQ multiplex PCR; TCRdb stores in-frame clones only, minus some. The data contain 130,000 to 150,000 clones, less than 90% of them singletons. The V gene end was trimmed by 6 bases and the J gene end by 5 bases; junction bases not matched to a gene: 8. The germline gives CDR1 SGHTA, CDR2 FQGTGA. This CDR3 has 14 residues. The donors were healthy bone marrow donors. The source is a boy aged 2 to 10 in good health and CMV-seronegative. This chain uses TRBV7-3 with TRBJ2-5; 8 nucleotides line up with TRBD1. What was sequenced was PBMCs. CDR3 sequence reads: CASSRTGNGETQYF. The CDR3 DNA reads TGTGCCAGCAGTCGGACAGGGAATGGGGAGACCCAGTACTTC.